This T cell receptor (beta chain) emerged from a study of blood T cell repertoires in COVID-19. Overall study: Sites in the United States, Italy and Spain provided acute and convalescent COVID-19 samples. From T cells, B-cell-depleted T cells, or PBMCs came the material, which was cDNA or gDNA.

In the original analysis: Reference gene primer amplification gave estimated nucleated cell counts. The assay was immunoSEQ multiplex PCR, and TCRdb's table has in-frame clones only and misses some. The V and J calls and the clone size are those of that table, but D and trimming were determined from the DNA. The sample holds 250,000 to 300,000 clones, around 87% seen once. This receptor was identified in a man between 18 and 29 years old with active or convalescent COVID-19. Sequencing was carried out using peripheral blood.

CDR3 in amino acids: CASSQDPFGAIYF. The CDR3 coding sequence is TGTGCCAGCAGCCAAGATCCGTTCGGGGCCATATATTTT. This chain joins TRBV14 and TRBJ1-3; D unresolved. Trimming cost V 0 bases and J 11 bases, with 11 bases left between them. The CDR3 is 13 residues long. Germline CDR1 reads SGHDN; CDR2 reads FVKESK.